The TCR beta chain described here comes from a study of vaccination effects on CD4 cells after COVID-19. Study summary: Each participant received a vaccine that was either BNT162b2 or mRNA-1273, given as two doses. Study-wide results and limits: Late post-vaccination, clones induced by infection and those induced by vaccine underwent marked clonal contraction.

Peptide-pool stimulation followed by sequencing identified expanded antigen-specific CD4+ clonotypes in the ViraFEST assay. The culture ran for roughly ten days before CD4+ T cells were isolated. Half of the medium was exchanged for IL-2 medium on both days 3 and 7. This CDR3 is built from 14 residues. CDR1 is SGHRS, CDR2 YFSETQ, per germline. The junction had 3 bases not matched to a gene; V was cut back by 4 bases and J by 1 base. Some clones are missing from TCRdb's copy, which holds only in-frame ones; the method was immunoSEQ multiplex PCR. The table includes about 79,000 clones, about 74% detected once. As concerns this clone: The target antigen is unknown.

This receptor was identified in a human donor who received a COVID-19 vaccine. The chain employs TRBV5-1 and TRBJ2-5, with 8 bases that match TRBD1. Material: CD4+ T cells from PBMCs cultured with HCoV-229E spike peptides, obtained before COVID-19 vaccination. In DNA, the CDR3 is TGCGCCAGCAGCGTAACAGGGGGCCAAGAGACCCAGTACTTC. This gives the protein CASSVTGGQETQYF.